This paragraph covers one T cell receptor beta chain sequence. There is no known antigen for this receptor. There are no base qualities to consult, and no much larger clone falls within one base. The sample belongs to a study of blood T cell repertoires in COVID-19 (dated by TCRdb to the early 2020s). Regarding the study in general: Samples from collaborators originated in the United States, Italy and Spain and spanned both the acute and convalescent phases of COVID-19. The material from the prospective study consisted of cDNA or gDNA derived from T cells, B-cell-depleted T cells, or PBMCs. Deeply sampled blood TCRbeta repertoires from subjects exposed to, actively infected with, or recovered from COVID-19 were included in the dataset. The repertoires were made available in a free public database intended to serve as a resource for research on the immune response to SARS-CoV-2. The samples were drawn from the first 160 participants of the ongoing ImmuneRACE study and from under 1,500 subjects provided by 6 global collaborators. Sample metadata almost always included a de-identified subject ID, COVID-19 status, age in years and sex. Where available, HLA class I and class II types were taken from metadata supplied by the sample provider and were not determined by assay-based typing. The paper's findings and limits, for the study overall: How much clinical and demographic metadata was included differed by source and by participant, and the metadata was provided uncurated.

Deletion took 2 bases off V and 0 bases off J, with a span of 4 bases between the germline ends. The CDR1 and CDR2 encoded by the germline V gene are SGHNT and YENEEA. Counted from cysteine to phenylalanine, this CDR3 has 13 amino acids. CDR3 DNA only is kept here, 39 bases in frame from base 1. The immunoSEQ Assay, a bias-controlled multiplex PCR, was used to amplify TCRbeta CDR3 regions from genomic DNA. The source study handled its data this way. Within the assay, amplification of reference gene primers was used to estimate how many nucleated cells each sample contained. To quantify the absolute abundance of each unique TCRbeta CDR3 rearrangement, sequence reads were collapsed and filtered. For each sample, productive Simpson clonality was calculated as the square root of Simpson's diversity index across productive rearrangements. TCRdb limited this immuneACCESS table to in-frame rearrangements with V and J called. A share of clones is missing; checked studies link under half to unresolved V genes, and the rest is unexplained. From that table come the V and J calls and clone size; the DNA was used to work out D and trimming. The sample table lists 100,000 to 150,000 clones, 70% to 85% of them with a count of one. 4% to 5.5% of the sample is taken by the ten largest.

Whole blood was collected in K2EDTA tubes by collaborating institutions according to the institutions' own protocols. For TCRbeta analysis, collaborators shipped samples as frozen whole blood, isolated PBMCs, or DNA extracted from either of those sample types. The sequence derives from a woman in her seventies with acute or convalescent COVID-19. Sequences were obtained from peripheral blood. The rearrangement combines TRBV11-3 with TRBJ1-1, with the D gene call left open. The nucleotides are TGTGCCAGCAGCTTACCTGTGAACACTGAAGCTTTCTTT. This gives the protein CASSLPVNTEAFF.